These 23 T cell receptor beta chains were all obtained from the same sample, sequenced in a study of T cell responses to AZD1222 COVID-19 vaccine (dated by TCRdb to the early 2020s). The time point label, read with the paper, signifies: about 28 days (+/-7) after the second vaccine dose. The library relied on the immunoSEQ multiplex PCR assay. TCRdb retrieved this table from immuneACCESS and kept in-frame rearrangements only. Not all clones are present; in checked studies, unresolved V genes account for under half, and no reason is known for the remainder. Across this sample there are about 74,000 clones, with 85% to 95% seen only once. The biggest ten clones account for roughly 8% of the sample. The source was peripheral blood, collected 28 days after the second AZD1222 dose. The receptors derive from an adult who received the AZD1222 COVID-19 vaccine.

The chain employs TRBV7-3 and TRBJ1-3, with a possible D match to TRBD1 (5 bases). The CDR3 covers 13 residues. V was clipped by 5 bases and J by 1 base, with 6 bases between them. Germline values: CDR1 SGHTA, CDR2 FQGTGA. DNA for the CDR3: TGTGCCAGCAGCCAGGGTTCTGGAAACACCATATATTTT. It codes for CASSQGSGNTIYF.

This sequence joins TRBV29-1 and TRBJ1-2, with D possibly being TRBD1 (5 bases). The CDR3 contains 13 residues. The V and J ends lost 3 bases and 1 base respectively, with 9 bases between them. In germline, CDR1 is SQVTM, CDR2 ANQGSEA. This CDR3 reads CSVDGGGNYGYTF. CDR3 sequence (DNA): TGCAGCGTTGATGGTGGGGGTAACTATGGCTACACCTTC.

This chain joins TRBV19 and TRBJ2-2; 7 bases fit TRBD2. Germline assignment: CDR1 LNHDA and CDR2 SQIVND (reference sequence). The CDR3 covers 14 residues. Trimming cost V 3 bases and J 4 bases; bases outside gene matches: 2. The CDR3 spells CASSIKRGTGELFF. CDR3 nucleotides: TGTGCCAGTAGTATCAAGCGGGGCACCGGGGAGCTGTTTTTT.

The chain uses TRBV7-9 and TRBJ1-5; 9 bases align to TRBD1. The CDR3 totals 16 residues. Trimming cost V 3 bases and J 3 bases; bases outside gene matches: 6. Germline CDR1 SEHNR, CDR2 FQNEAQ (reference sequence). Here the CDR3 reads CASSFDRGYNNQPQHF. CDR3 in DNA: TGTGCCAGCAGCTTCGACAGGGGGTATAACAATCAGCCCCAGCATTTT.

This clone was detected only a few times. CDR3 sequence: CATSRDFGTGYEQYF. CDR3 nucleotides: TGTGCCACCAGCAGAGATTTTGGGACAGGCTACGAGCAGTACTTC. The chain is built from TRBV15 and TRBJ2-7; 8 bases match TRBD1. J lost 3 bases, V lost 0 bases, and 4 bases had no gene match. In germline, CDR1 is LNHNV, CDR2 YYDKDF (reference sequence). The CDR3 has 15 residues.

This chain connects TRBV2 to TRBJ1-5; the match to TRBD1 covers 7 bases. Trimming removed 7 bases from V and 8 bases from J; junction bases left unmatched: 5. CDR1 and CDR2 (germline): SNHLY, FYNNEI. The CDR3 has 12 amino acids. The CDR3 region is CASKTGEEPQHF. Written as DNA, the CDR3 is TGTGCCAGCAAAACAGGGGAGGAGCCCCAGCATTTT.

Here the CDR3 reads CAWSVLHPGQPQHF. The CDR3 DNA is TGTGCCTGGAGTGTACTACACCCTGGGCAGCCCCAGCATTTT. The chain links TRBV30 to TRBJ1-5; D gene uncertain. The germline gives CDR1 GTSNPN, CDR2 SVGIG (reference sequence). The CDR3 runs to 14 residues. V shed 0 bases and J shed 7 bases, with 13 bases lying between them.

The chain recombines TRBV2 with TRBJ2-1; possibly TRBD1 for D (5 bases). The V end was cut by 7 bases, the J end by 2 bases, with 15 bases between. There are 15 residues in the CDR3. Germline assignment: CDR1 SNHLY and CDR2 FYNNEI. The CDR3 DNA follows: TGTGCCAGCACCGCTTTAGACAGAACCTACAATGAGCAGTTCTTC. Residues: CASTALDRTYNEQFF.

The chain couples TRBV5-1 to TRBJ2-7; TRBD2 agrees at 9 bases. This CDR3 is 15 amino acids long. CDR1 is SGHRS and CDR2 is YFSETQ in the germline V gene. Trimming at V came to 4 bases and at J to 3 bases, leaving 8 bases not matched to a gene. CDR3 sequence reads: CASSAAEAGGYEQYF. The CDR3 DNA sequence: TGCGCCAGCAGCGCCGCGGAAGCGGGAGGCTACGAGCAGTACTTC.

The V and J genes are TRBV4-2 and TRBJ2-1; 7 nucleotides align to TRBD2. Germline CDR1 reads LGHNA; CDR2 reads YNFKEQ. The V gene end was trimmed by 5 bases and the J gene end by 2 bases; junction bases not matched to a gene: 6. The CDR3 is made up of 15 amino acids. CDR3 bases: TGTGCCAGCAGCGATGGGACTACTGCCTACAATGAGCAGTTCTTC. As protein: CASSDGTTAYNEQFF.

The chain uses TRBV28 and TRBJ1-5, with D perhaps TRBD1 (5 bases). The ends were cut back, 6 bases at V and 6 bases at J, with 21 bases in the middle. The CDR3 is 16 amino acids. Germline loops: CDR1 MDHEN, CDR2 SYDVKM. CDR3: CASSRDSGRKGQPQHF. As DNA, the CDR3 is TGTGCCAGCAGCAGGGACTCAGGGCGGAAAGGTCAGCCCCAGCATTTT.

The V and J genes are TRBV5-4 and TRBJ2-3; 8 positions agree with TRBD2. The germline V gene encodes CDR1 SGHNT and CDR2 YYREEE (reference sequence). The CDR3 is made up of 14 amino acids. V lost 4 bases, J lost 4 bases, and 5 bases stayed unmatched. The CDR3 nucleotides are TGTGCCAGCAGCGGGACTAGGTTTTCAGATACGCAGTATTTT. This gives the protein CASSGTRFSDTQYF.

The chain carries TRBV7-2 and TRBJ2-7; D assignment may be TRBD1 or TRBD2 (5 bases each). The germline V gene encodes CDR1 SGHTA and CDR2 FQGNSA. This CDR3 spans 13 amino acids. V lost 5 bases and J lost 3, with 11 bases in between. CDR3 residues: CASSVGTDYEQYF. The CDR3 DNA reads TGTGCCAGCAGCGTGGGGACGGACTACGAGCAGTACTTC.

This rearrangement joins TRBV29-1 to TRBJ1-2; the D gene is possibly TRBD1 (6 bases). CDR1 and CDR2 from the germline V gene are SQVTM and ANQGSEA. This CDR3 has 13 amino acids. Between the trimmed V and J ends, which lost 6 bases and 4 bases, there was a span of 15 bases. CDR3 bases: TGCAGCGTCGGGACACCGAGTGGCTATGGCTACACCTTC. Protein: CSVGTPSGYGYTF.

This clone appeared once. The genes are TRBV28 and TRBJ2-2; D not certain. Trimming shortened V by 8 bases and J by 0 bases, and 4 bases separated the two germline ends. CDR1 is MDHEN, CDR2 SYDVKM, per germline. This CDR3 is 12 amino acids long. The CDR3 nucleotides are TGTGCCAGCCCAGCGAACACCGGGGAGCTGTTTTTT. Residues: CASPANTGELFF.

The CDR3 loop reads CASSPQRELYNEQFF. The CDR3 coding sequence is TGTGCCAGCAGCCCCCAGCGGGAACTCTACAATGAGCAGTTCTTC. The chain has TRBV7-3 and TRBJ2-1, with TRBD2 matching 7 bases. The germline V gene has CDR1 SGHTA and CDR2 FQGTGA. CDR3 size: 15 residues. With V trimmed by 5 bases and J by 3 bases, 7 bases remained unmatched.

CDR3 in amino acids: CAYTTSRAEGSPLHF. CDR3 DNA sequence: TGTGCCTACACTACTTCCAGGGCTGAGGGTTCACCCCTCCACTTT. The genes are TRBV30 and TRBJ1-6; TRBD1 is a possible D gene (5 bases). The germline V and J ends were trimmed by 7 bases and 9 bases, with 22 bases remaining between them. The CDR3 is 15 residues long. CDR1 GTSNPN and CDR2 SVGIG come from the germline V gene (reference sequence).

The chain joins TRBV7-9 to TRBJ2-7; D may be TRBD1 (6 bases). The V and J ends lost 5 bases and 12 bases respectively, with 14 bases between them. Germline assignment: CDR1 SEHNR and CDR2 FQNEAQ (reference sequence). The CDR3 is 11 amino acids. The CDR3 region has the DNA TGTGCCAGCAGCCCAGGGACAATCATGTACTTC. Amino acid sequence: CASSPGTIMYF.

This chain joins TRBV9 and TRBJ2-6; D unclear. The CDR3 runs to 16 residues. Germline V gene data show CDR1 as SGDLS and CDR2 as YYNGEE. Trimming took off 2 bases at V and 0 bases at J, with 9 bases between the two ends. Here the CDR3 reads CASSVGFTSGANVLTF. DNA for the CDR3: TGTGCCAGCAGCGTCGGGTTTACCTCTGGGGCCAACGTCCTGACTTTC.

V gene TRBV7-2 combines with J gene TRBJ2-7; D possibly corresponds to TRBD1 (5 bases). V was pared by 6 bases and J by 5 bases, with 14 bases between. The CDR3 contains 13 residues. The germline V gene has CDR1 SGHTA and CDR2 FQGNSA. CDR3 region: CASRGVGTDEQYF. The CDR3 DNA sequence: TGTGCCAGCAGAGGGGTCGGTACAGACGAGCAGTACTTC.

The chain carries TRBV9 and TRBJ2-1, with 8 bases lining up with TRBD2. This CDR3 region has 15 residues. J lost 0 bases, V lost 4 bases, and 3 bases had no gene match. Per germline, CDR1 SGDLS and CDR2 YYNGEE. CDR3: CASSISGNSYNEQFF. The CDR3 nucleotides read TGTGCCAGCAGCATTAGCGGGAACTCCTACAATGAGCAGTTCTTC.

CDR3 region: CASSKTGALEGAIYF. The CDR3 region has the DNA TGTGCCAGCAGTAAGACTGGGGCCTTGGAAGGGGCCATATATTTT. The chain combines TRBV2 with TRBJ1-3; possibly TRBD1 for D (5 bases). With 5 bases removed from V and 11 bases from J, the gap between germline ends came to 22 bases. Germline V lookup: CDR1 SNHLY, CDR2 FYNNEI. This CDR3 contains 15 residues.

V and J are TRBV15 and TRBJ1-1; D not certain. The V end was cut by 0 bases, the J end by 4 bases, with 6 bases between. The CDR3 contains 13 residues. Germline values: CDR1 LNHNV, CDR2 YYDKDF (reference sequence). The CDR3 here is CATSRDTVTEAFF. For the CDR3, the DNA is TGTGCCACCAGCAGAGATACAGTCACTGAAGCTTTCTTT.